The T cell receptor (beta chain) described here comes from a study of blood T cell repertoires in COVID-19. Overall study context: Collection of acute and convalescent COVID-19 samples took place in the United States, Italy and Spain.

TCRdb's copy holds only in-frame clones and misses some; the assay was immunoSEQ multiplex PCR. The data contain about 400,000 clones, more than 75% of them seen just once; the ten biggest clones take up around 2.9%. The CDR3 is 15 amino acids. With 5 bases removed from V and 0 bases from J, the gap between germline ends came to 12 bases. The germline CDR1 and CDR2 sequences are SGHRS and YFSETQ. The specimen was peripheral blood. The source is a human donor in a cohort sampled during active COVID-19. The chain employs TRBV5-1 and TRBJ2-1, with D possibly being TRBD2 (5 bases). The CDR3 DNA is TGCGCCAGCAGTCGGGGAACTAGCTCCTACAATGAGCAGTTCTTC. Translated, it gives CASSRGTSSYNEQFF. The whole variable domain, remainder taken from reference TRBV5-1 and TRBJ2-1, is KAGVTQTPRYLIKTRGQQVTLSCSPISGHRSVSWYQQTPGQGLQFLFEYFSETQRNKGNFPGRFSGRQFSNSRSEMNVSTLELGDSALYLCASSRGTSSYNEQFFGPGTRLTVL.